These 29 T cell receptor beta chains were all obtained from the same sample, sequenced in a study of blood T cell repertoires in COVID-19. TCRdb's copy holds only in-frame clones and misses some; the assay was immunoSEQ multiplex PCR. The sample has 390,000 or so clones, 86% seen once. The sequencing sample was made of peripheral blood. The receptors were gathered from a woman younger than 45 with active or convalescent COVID-19.

The V gene is TRBV7-9, the J gene TRBJ1-6, with D perhaps matching TRBD1 (5 bases). V lost 1 base and J 12 bases, leaving 10 bases between the germline ends. This CDR3 has 13 residues. Per germline, CDR1 SEHNR and CDR2 FQNEAQ (reference sequence). The CDR3 reads CASSLGTQGPLHF. The CDR3 coding sequence is TGTGCCAGCAGCTTAGGGACCCAGGGACCCCTCCACTTT.

V gene TRBV5-6 combines with J gene TRBJ2-2, with TRBD2 identical over 12 bases. The V gene end was trimmed by 0 bases and the J gene end by 4 bases; junction bases not matched to a gene: 1. The CDR3 has 16 residues. Germline V gene data show CDR1 as SGHDT and CDR2 as YYEEEE. CDR3 in amino acids: CASSLGTSGTTGELFF. DNA for the CDR3: TGTGCCAGCAGCTTGGGGACTAGCGGGACCACCGGGGAGCTGTTTTTT.

This chain uses TRBV3-1 (or the pseudogene TRBV3-2) with TRBJ2-3; 9 nucleotides match TRBD2. The CDR3 totals 14 residues. V lost 1 base and J lost 10; bases outside the gene matches: 6. Germline V gene sequence: CDR1 LGHDT, CDR2 YNNKEL (reference sequence). The CDR3 spells CASSQGGLALAQYF. CDR3 DNA sequence: TGTGCCAGCAGCCAAGGGGGACTAGCTTTGGCGCAGTATTTT.

The V call is TRBV11-3, the J call TRBJ2-1; 9 bases align to TRBD2. Germline CDR1 is SGHNT and CDR2 is YENEEA. This CDR3 region has 13 residues. J lost 7 bases, V lost 4 bases, and 2 bases had no gene match. CDR3 bases: TGTGCCAGCAGCTCTAGCGGGAAGAATGAGCAGTTCTTC. Translating it yields CASSSSGKNEQFF.

The CDR3 DNA is TGTGCCAGCAGTTTAGCCAGGGGTGGAAACACCATATATTTT. Protein product: CASSLARGGNTIYF. The chain has TRBV27 and TRBJ1-3, with a possible D match to TRBD1 (6 bases). The ends were cut back, 2 bases at V and 3 bases at J, with 8 bases in the middle. CDR1 is MNHEY, CDR2 SMNVEV, per germline (reference sequence). The CDR3 contains 14 residues.

J is TRBJ2-7 and V is TRBV14, with D possibly being TRBD2 (5 bases). Germline loops: CDR1 SGHDN, CDR2 FVKESK. This CDR3 region has 15 residues. Trimming took off 1 base at V and 1 base at J, with 11 bases between the two ends. CDR3 protein: CASSQAGKRSYEQYF. The DNA for the CDR3 is TGTGCCAGCAGCCAAGCGGGAAAAAGATCCTACGAGCAGTACTTC.

The genes are TRBV28 and TRBJ1-4; a weak D match, TRBD1 (5 bases). Germline lookup yields CDR1 MDHEN and CDR2 SYDVKM. Trimming took off 6 bases at V and 8 bases at J, with 16 bases between the two ends. The CDR3 loop spans 14 amino acids. CDR3: CASSNRGFSEKLFF. CDR3 bases: TGTGCCAGCAGCAATAGGGGATTTAGCGAAAAACTGTTTTTT.

The chain links TRBV4-1 to TRBJ1-2; a weak D match, TRBD1 (6 bases). V was shortened by 9 bases and J by 4 bases, with 18 bases between the two germline ends. The CDR3 is 14 amino acids. CDR1 is MGHRA and CDR2 is YSYEKL in the germline V gene. In DNA form, the CDR3 reads TGCGCCAGGGCGGACAGACCGGGTGTCTATGGCTACACCTTC. It translates to CARADRPGVYGYTF.

The chain carries TRBV5-6 and TRBJ2-1; D might be TRBD1 (6 bases). Deletions cut 4 bases from V and 8 bases from J, with 13 bases between. Looked up from germline, CDR1 is SGHDT and CDR2 is YYEEEE. This CDR3 is built from 13 residues. CDR3 region: CASSPWTAHEQFF. The CDR3 bases are TGTGCCAGCAGCCCATGGACAGCTCATGAGCAGTTCTTC.

This clone was counted only a few times. V gene TRBV19 combines with J gene TRBJ1-1, with TRBD1 as a possible D gene (6 bases). Germline V CDR1 and CDR2: LNHDA, SQIVND (reference sequence). The germline V and J ends were trimmed by 11 bases and 4 bases, with 20 bases remaining between them. The CDR3 loop spans 14 amino acids. Here the CDR3 reads CAAKDSLGATEAFF. In nucleotides, the CDR3 is TGTGCCGCCAAGGACAGCCTCGGGGCCACTGAAGCTTTCTTT.

This rearrangement joins TRBV6-5 to TRBJ1-1; D is possibly TRBD1 (5 bases). The CDR3 extends over 14 amino acids. Germline values: CDR1 MNHEY, CDR2 SVGAGI. V shed 10 bases and J shed 5 bases, with 20 bases lying between them. The CDR3 coding sequence is TGTGCCACCCTACTCAGGGTAGGATGGACTGAAGCTTTCTTT. Translation: CATLLRVGWTEAFF.

V is TRBV25-1 and J is TRBJ1-2; D unclear. The germline V gene has CDR1 MGHDK and CDR2 SYGVNS. V lost 4 bases to trimming and J lost 4 bases, with 10 bases between them. The CDR3 contains 13 residues. CDR3 DNA: TGTGCCAGCAGTGTAGCGGGGAGCTATGGCTACACCTTC. Translation gives CASSVAGSYGYTF.

The CDR3 loop reads CSVAGSGAVDTQYF. The DNA for the CDR3 is TGCAGCGTTGCGGGTAGCGGGGCGGTAGATACGCAGTATTTT. The chain links TRBV29-1 to TRBJ2-3; 8 positions agree with TRBD2. J was trimmed by 5 bases and V by 4 bases; bases with no gene match: 8. CDR1 SQVTM and CDR2 ANQGSEA come from the germline V gene. CDR3 length: 14 residues.

The chain employs TRBV30 and TRBJ2-3; 8 positions agree with TRBD2. Per germline, CDR1 GTSNPN and CDR2 SVGIG (reference sequence). The CDR3 sequence is 16 residues long. V trimming: 2 bases; J trimming: 1 base; junction bases outside the gene matches: 8. CDR3 sequence reads: CAWSPRLAGRTDTQYF. The CDR3, as DNA: TGTGCCTGGAGTCCGAGATTAGCGGGACGCACAGATACGCAGTATTTT.

The rearrangement joins TRBV6-1 to TRBJ2-1, with D perhaps matching TRBD1 (6 bases). Trimming cost V 3 bases and J 0 bases, with 9 bases left between them. This CDR3 is built from 15 residues. Germline V lookup: CDR1 MNHNS, CDR2 SASEGT. The CDR3 reads CASSEDSSSYNEQFF. In nucleotides, the CDR3 is TGTGCCAGCAGTGAGGACAGTAGCTCCTACAATGAGCAGTTCTTC.

The count of this clone is one. This sequence joins TRBV2 and TRBJ1-2, with D perhaps TRBD1 (5 bases). Germline CDR1 reads SNHLY; CDR2 reads FYNNEI. V lost 3 bases and J lost 6, with 11 bases in between. CDR3 length: 13 residues. This CDR3 is CASSDSAGNGYTF. The DNA for the CDR3 is TGTGCCAGCAGTGATTCGGCAGGGAATGGCTACACCTTC.

The chain joins TRBV6-6 to TRBJ1-1, with 7 bases aligning to TRBD1. The CDR3 spans 17 residues. Germline V lookup: CDR1 MNHNY, CDR2 SVGAGI (reference sequence). V lost 5 bases, J lost 4 bases, and 16 bases stayed unmatched. CDR3 sequence: CASSPIIPTGVSTEAFF. Written as DNA, the CDR3 is TGTGCCAGCAGTCCCATTATCCCTACAGGGGTGAGCACTGAAGCTTTCTTT.

The chain joins TRBV27 to TRBJ2-7; weak D call: TRBD2 (5 bases). CDR3 length equals 14 residues. Germline V gene data show CDR1 as MNHEY and CDR2 as SMNVEV (reference sequence). Trimming removed 3 bases from V and 0 bases from J, with 9 bases in between. This chain's CDR3 is CASSFFEGSYEQYF. CDR3 coding DNA: TGTGCCAGCAGTTTTTTTGAGGGCTCCTACGAGCAGTACTTC.

CDR3: CASSLTSGGGEETQYF. CDR3 nucleotides: TGTGCCAGCAGTCTGACTAGCGGGGGGGGAGAAGAGACCCAGTACTTC. The chain uses TRBV2 and TRBJ2-5; 14 bases map to TRBD2. Germline CDR1 SNHLY, CDR2 FYNNEI. Trimming cost V 5 bases and J 3 bases; bases outside gene matches: 5. The CDR3 runs to 16 residues.

CDR3 sequence reads: CASSDRDSNNEQFF. The CDR3 DNA sequence: TGCGCCAGCAGCGACCGGGACTCGAACAATGAGCAGTTCTTC. The genes are TRBV4-1 and TRBJ2-1; D may be TRBD2 (6 bases). In germline, CDR1 is MGHRA, CDR2 YSYEKL. Trimming removed 5 bases from V and 5 bases from J, with 13 bases in between. This CDR3 has 14 amino acids.

A few counts support this clone. The V call is TRBV5-4, the J call TRBJ1-2; weak D call: TRBD1 (6 bases). With 1 base removed from V and 4 bases from J, the gap between germline ends came to 11 bases. Germline CDR1 reads SGHNT; CDR2 reads YYREEE (reference sequence). The CDR3 consists of 14 residues. The CDR3 spells CASSLPGQSYGYTF. The CDR3 DNA is TGTGCCAGCAGCTTGCCCGGACAGAGCTATGGCTACACCTTC.

This clone appeared once. CDR3 nucleotides: TGTGCCAGCTCATCGGACAGAACTGAGCAGTTCTTC. It is translated as CASSSDRTEQFF. This chain uses TRBV18 with TRBJ2-1; tentatively, D is TRBD1 (6 bases). The CDR3 extends over 12 amino acids. Trimming stripped 5 bases from V and 9 bases from J, with 11 bases between. The germline V gene encodes CDR1 KGHSH and CDR2 LQKENI.

The chain couples TRBV11-1 to TRBJ2-3; perhaps TRBD2 as D (5 bases). The CDR3 spans 14 residues. V lost 5 bases and J lost 3, with 12 bases in between. Germline lookup yields CDR1 SGHAT and CDR2 FQDESV (reference sequence). The CDR3 DNA is TGTGCCAGCAGCACCCGGACTGTAACAGATACGCAGTATTTT. Encoded protein: CASSTRTVTDTQYF. Using reference TRBV11-1 and TRBJ2-3 for the parts outside the CDR3, the full variable domain is EAEVAQSPRYKITEKSQAVAFWCDPISGHATLYWYRQILGQGPELLVQFQDESVVDDSQLPKDRFSAERLKGVDSTLKIQPAELGDSAMYLCASSTRTVTDTQYFGPGTRLTVL.

The rearrangement links TRBV27 to TRBJ2-7; maybe TRBD2 (6 bases). The CDR3 spans 13 residues. CDR1 is MNHEY and CDR2 is SMNVEV in the germline V gene (reference sequence). Trimming removed 2 bases from V and 4 bases from J, with 9 bases in between. CDR3 sequence: CASSLTGDYEQYF. The DNA of the CDR3 is TGTGCCAGCAGTTTAACGGGGGATTACGAGCAGTACTTC.

The chain is built from TRBV6-1 and TRBJ2-2; 10 bases align to TRBD1. Germline V gene data show CDR1 as MNHNS and CDR2 as SASEGT. The CDR3 sequence is 12 residues long. Losses at the gene ends were 8 bases for V and 6 bases for J; bases not matched to a gene: 0. In DNA form, the CDR3 reads TGTGCCAGCGGACAGGGGGCCGGGGAGCTGTTTTTT. Translating gives CASGQGAGELFF.

Regarding this clone: The sample holds other DNA sequences that translate to the same CDR3. The chain is built from TRBV19 and TRBJ1-5; TRBD1 agrees at 8 bases. Germline loops: CDR1 LNHDA, CDR2 SQIVND (reference sequence). The J segment lost 4 bases and the V segment lost 1 base, leaving 0 bases of the junction unmatched. The CDR3 contains 14 residues. The CDR3 DNA reads as TGTGCCAGTAGTATAGGACAGGGGAATCAGCCCCAGCATTTT. Amino acids: CASSIGQGNQPQHF.

V is TRBV2 and J is TRBJ2-7; D perhaps matches TRBD2 (5 bases). CDR3 size: 14 residues. CDR1 and CDR2 (germline): SNHLY, FYNNEI. Trimming took off 8 bases at V and 6 bases at J, with 20 bases between the two ends. CDR3 protein: CASSVRWGEGEQYF. In DNA, the CDR3 is TGTGCCAGCTCTGTTAGGTGGGGAGAGGGCGAGCAGTACTTC.

A few counts support this clone. The chain has TRBV18 and TRBJ2-5, with unresolved D. Germline V lookup: CDR1 KGHSH, CDR2 LQKENI. Trimming pared 6 bases from V and 1 base from J, leaving 9 bases between. This CDR3 spans 13 amino acids. CDR3 residues: CASSPGGQETQYF. The CDR3 DNA is TGTGCCAGCTCCCCTGGCGGCCAAGAGACCCAGTACTTC.

This chain connects TRBV29-1 to TRBJ1-2; D gene uncertain. V was cut by 6 bases and J by 10 bases, with 18 bases left in between. This CDR3 has 12 amino acids. Germline CDR1 SQVTM, CDR2 ANQGSEA. This chain's CDR3 is CSVLPEDQVYTF. The CDR3 DNA reads TGCAGCGTCCTTCCGGAAGACCAGGTCTACACCTTC.